The present entry profiles one T cell receptor (beta chain) with its context. Its antigen is as yet unknown. CDR1 SGHNT and CDR2 YYREEE come from the germline V gene (reference sequence). J lost 8 bases, V lost 6 bases, and 11 bases had no gene match. There are 17 residues in the CDR3. The primer mix had 60 Vbeta and 13 Jbeta primers. The method was immunoSEQ multiplex PCR; TCRdb's version includes in-frame clones alone and lacks a portion of them. In all, the sample yields roughly 120,000 clones. The source of the sample is a study of cytomegalovirus exposure and HLA in healthy donors. Study-wide background: Assignment to the Caucasian-associated ancestry cluster applied to over 70% of the approximately 400 genotyped donors.

General study points: According to an earlier analysis, most TCR beta V segments yielded productive rearrangements about 90% or about 30% of the time. CMV antigen specificity was confirmed in vitro for a few CMV-associated chains. Cytomegalovirus status, reportedly, was diagnosed with high specificity and sensitivity by the classifier.

The sequencing input was PBMCs. The receptor's source is a man aged 35-49 years in good health and CMV-seronegative. The chain carries TRBV5-4 and TRBJ2-1; 16 bases agree with TRBD2. Written as DNA, the CDR3 is TGTGCCAGCACCAAGGGACTAGCGGGAGGGCCTTCGGATGAGCAGTTCTTC. This translates into CASTKGLAGGPSDEQFF.